The 16 T cell receptor beta chains in this list originate from one sample, sequenced in a study of T cells in Graves' hyperthyroidism and ophthalmopathy. The investigators amplified TCR beta CDR3 regions from RNA transcripts. During a first-round RT-PCR of the TCR CDR3, the HTBI primer set was used. Using its own MiXCR run on the multiplex PCR reads, TCRdb lists one record per CDR3 protein. Here the sample spans about 380,000 distinct CDR3 sequences, less than 20% being singletons. The sequencing input was blood. Receptors originate from a man aged 18 to 35 with Graves' ophthalmopathy.

This clonotype appeared many times. This rearrangement joins TRBV28 to TRBJ2-7; no firm D call. Germline V lookup: CDR1 MDHEN, CDR2 SYDVKM. This CDR3 is built from 15 residues. V was cut by 2 bases and J by 3 bases, with 14 bases left in between. This chain's CDR3 is CASSLGGSTFYEQYF. Here the CDR3 DNA reads TGTGCCAGCAGTTTAGGTGGCAGTACCTTCTACGAGCAGTACTTC.

The sample holds a few counts of this clonotype. The genes are TRBV7-9 and TRBJ1-6, with a weak D call TRBD1 (6 bases). The CDR3 contains 19 residues. Per the germline V gene, CDR1 is SEHNR and CDR2 is FQNEAQ (reference sequence). Trimming stripped 5 bases from V and 0 bases from J, with 20 bases between. The CDR3 DNA sequence: TGTGCCAGCAGCCCCCCGCCCCGGGGGCAGAGCTCCTATAATTCACCCCTCCACTTT. Its translation: CASSPPPRGQSSYNSPLHF.

This clonotype has more than one count but fewer than ten. The chain has TRBV4-2 and TRBJ2-1; 9 nucleotides line up with TRBD2. Losses at the gene ends were 0 bases for V and 3 bases for J; bases not matched to a gene: 6. Germline-derived CDR1 and CDR2 are LGHNA and YNFKEQ. The CDR3 totals 17 residues. This CDR3 is CASSQDSERGVYNEQFF. As DNA, the CDR3 is TGTGCCAGCAGCCAAGATAGCGAGCGGGGGGTCTACAATGAGCAGTTCTTC.

There are many counts of this clonotype. The V call is TRBV28, the J call TRBJ1-5; D is undetermined. CDR3 length: 14 residues. Germline V gene data show CDR1 as MDHEN and CDR2 as SYDVKM. The V gene lost 7 bases and the J gene lost 1 base, with 11 bases spanning the gap. CDR3 in DNA: TGTGCCAGCAAGGCGGGCCTAAGCAATCAGCCCCAGCATTTT. Translating it yields CASKAGLSNQPQHF.

The V gene is TRBV6-2 or TRBV6-3, the J gene TRBJ2-1, with D tentatively TRBD2 (5 bases). TRBJ2-7 explains the end of the DNA better; the J call may be wrong. CDR3 size: 15 residues. Germline-derived CDR1 and CDR2 are MNHEY and SVGEGT. CDR3 DNA: TGTGCCAGCAGTTACGCTAGAGACTATTACAATGAGCAGTACTTC. This translates into CASSYARDYYNEQYF.

This clonotype was seen repeatedly, ten times or more. The genes are TRBV9 and TRBJ1-5; the D is unclear. V lost 0 bases and J 6 bases, leaving 10 bases between the germline ends. Germline CDR1 reads SGDLS; CDR2 reads YYNGEE. CDR3 length equals 14 residues. CDR3 region: CASSVEGSGQPQHF. CDR3 coding DNA: TGTGCCAGCAGCGTAGAAGGTTCGGGTCAGCCCCAGCATTTT.

V is TRBV6-1 and J is TRBJ2-2, with D uncertain. The V gene lost 9 bases and the J gene lost 7 bases, with 21 bases spanning the gap. The CDR3 has 15 residues. Germline loops: CDR1 MNHNS, CDR2 SASEGT. This CDR3 is CASRMVDDRGGELFF. The DNA for the CDR3 is TGTGCCAGTAGGATGGTGGACGACCGTGGCGGGGAGCTGTTTTTT.

The sample holds many counts of this clonotype. The chain is built from TRBV2 and TRBJ1-6; no clear D gene. The V end was cut by 6 bases, the J end by 9 bases, with 9 bases between. The CDR3 runs to 12 residues. Germline CDR1 SNHLY, CDR2 FYNNEI. CDR3 DNA sequence: TGTGCCAGCAGAGGGTTCGGTTCACCCCTCCACTTT. This gives the protein CASRGFGSPLHF.

The J gene is TRBJ1-6, the V gene TRBV5-5; D ambiguous. The CDR3 length is 17 residues. CDR1 is SGHKS and CDR2 is YYEKEE in the germline V gene (reference sequence). Trimming removed 4 bases from V and 1 base from J, with 15 bases in between. Here the CDR3 DNA reads TGTGCCAGCAGCGTCGTCAGGAGAGGGTCCTATAATTCACCCCTCCACTTT. The encoded protein is CASSVVRRGSYNSPLHF.

In this sample, this clonotype turned up many times. The chain joins TRBV4-1 to TRBJ1-5, with D unclear. Germline CDR1 MGHRA, CDR2 YSYEKL. The CDR3 totals 15 residues. Trimming cost V 3 bases and J 1 base, with 10 bases left between them. The CDR3 spells CASSHREDSNQPQHF. As DNA, the CDR3 is TGCGCCAGCAGCCACCGGGAAGACAGCAATCAGCCCCAGCATTTT.

As for this clonotype: One base away lies a much larger clone, so this may be a sequencing read error. The V call is TRBV7-3, the J call TRBJ2-3, with 12 bases identical to TRBD2. From germline, CDR1 is SGHTA and CDR2 FQGTGA. The trim removed 4 bases at V and 4 bases at J, leaving 0 bases unmatched. The CDR3 has 14 amino acids. CDR3 in DNA: TGTGCCAGCAGCTCTAGCGGGGGGGCAGATACGCAGTATTTT. It translates to CASSSSGGADTQYF.

The V call is TRBV18, the J call TRBJ2-1; D remains unclear. Trimming removed 0 bases at V and 8 bases at J, with 11 bases between. This CDR3 comprises 14 residues. CDR1 and CDR2 (germline): KGHSH, LQKENI. CDR3 nucleotides: TGTGCCAGCTCACCACCTGCCGTCGGCGATGAGCAGTTCTTC. It specifies CASSPPAVGDEQFF.

In this sample, this clonotype turned up many times. This chain links TRBV10-1 with TRBJ1-2; D gene uncertain. CDR1 and CDR2 from the germline V gene are WNHNN and SYGVQD (reference sequence). Trimming cost V 4 bases and J 2 bases, with 8 bases left between them. The CDR3 has 13 residues. The CDR3 region is CASSASTNYGYTF. For the CDR3, the DNA is TGCGCCAGCAGTGCTTCAACGAACTATGGCTACACCTTC.

In its sample, this clonotype was seen many times. V is TRBV7-6 and J is TRBJ2-5; maybe TRBD1 (5 bases). Germline V CDR1 and CDR2: SGHVS, FNYEAQ. CDR3 length: 13 residues. V was trimmed by 6 bases and J by 5 bases, leaving 13 bases between them. CDR3 sequence reads: CASRPTGEETQYF. The CDR3 coding sequence is TGTGCCAGCAGACCTACAGGCGAGGAGACCCAGTACTTC. Combining the CDR3 with reference TRBV7-6 and TRBJ2-5 gives the whole variable domain GAGVSQSPRYKVTKRGQDVALRCDPISGHVSLYWYRQALGQGPEFLTYFNYEAQQDKSGLPNDRFSAERPEGSISTLTIQRTEQRDSAMYRCASRPTGEETQYFGPGTRLLVL.

The chain employs TRBV7-9 and TRBJ2-1; 8 positions agree with TRBD2. Germline V lookup: CDR1 SEHNR, CDR2 FQNEAQ (reference sequence). The CDR3 runs to 15 residues. V trimming: 6 bases; J trimming: 1 base; junction bases outside the gene matches: 5. The CDR3 nucleotides are TGTGCCAGCAGGAGGACTAGCCTATCCTACAATGAGCAGTTCTTC. It is translated as CASRRTSLSYNEQFF.

This clonotype was detected many times. The V gene is TRBV7-6, the J gene TRBJ2-1, with D perhaps matching TRBD1 (6 bases). V lost 3 bases to trimming and J lost 2 bases, with 11 bases between them. The germline V gene encodes CDR1 SGHVS and CDR2 FNYEAQ. The CDR3 loop spans 15 amino acids. This chain's CDR3 is CASSLPGAAYNEQFF. The CDR3 DNA is TGTGCCAGCAGCTTGCCAGGGGCAGCCTACAATGAGCAGTTCTTC.